This T cell receptor (beta chain) was identified during a study of T cells in Graves' hyperthyroidism and ophthalmopathy. Study at large: Blood from the periphery was taken at initial diagnosis, before any treatment.

Researchers amplified the TCR beta CDR3 regions from RNA transcripts. Carried out on the TCR CDR3, a first-round RT-PCR used the HTBI primer set. TCRdb fed the multiplex PCR reads into MiXCR, producing one record per CDR3 protein. The repertoire holds more than 45,000 distinct CDR3 sequences, less than 50% seen once, with roughly an eighth in the top ten. In this sample, this clonotype turned up many times. On the basis of clinical symptoms, serum thyroxine and TRAb, thyroid ultrasound and orbital computed tomography, diagnoses were made. The PBMCs were taken from more than 8 ml of fresh peripheral blood. Between the trimmed V and J ends, which lost 6 bases and 1 base, there was a span of 9 bases. The germline CDR1 and CDR2 sequences are MNHNY and SVGAGI (reference sequence). This CDR3 is built from 13 residues.

The source is a woman younger than 45 with Graves' ophthalmopathy. The V gene is TRBV6-6, the J gene TRBJ1-2, with D perhaps matching TRBD1 (5 bases). Specimen: blood. The CDR3 sequence: CASRKDSNYGYTF. The CDR3 nucleotides read TGTGCCAGCAGAAAAGACAGTAACTATGGCTACACCTTC.